These 25 T cell receptor beta chains were sequenced from one sample in a study of cytomegalovirus exposure and HLA in healthy donors. The PCR employed 60 Vbeta primers together with 13 Jbeta primers. TCRdb's table, derived via immunoSEQ multiplex PCR, lists solely in-frame clones and lacks some. The sample yields over 150,000 clones, around 70% seen once. The sequenced sample consisted of PBMCs. These receptors came from a man under 40 in good health and CMV-seronegative.

The chain couples TRBV5-8 to TRBJ2-5, with a possible D match to TRBD1 (5 bases). This CDR3 has 13 amino acids. Trimming took 0 bases from V and 3 from J, leaving 6 bases between them. Germline values: CDR1 SGHTS, CDR2 YDEGEE. CDR3 loop: CASSLEGEETQYF. The DNA for the CDR3 is TGTGCCAGCAGCTTGGAAGGGGAAGAGACCCAGTACTTC.

The chain employs TRBV9 and TRBJ2-3; D uncertain. The V and J ends lost 0 bases and 0 bases respectively, with 2 bases between them. CDR1 SGDLS and CDR2 YYNGEE come from the germline V gene. The CDR3 spans 13 residues. In DNA, the CDR3 is TGTGCCAGCAGCGTAGTAAGCACAGATACGCAGTATTTT. Translated, it gives CASSVVSTDTQYF. The full variable domain, its missing parts supplied by reference TRBV9 and TRBJ2-3, is DSGVTQTPKHLITATGQRVTLRCSPRSGDLSVYWYQQSLDQGLQFLIQYYNGEERAKGNILERFSAQQFPDLHSELNLSSLELGDSALYFCASSVVSTDTQYFGPGTRLTVL.

The chain joins TRBV7-3 to TRBJ2-1; 10 nucleotides line up with TRBD2. The V segment lost 0 bases and the J segment 5 bases; nucleotides outside the gene matches: 4. CDR3 length equals 16 residues. Germline V gives CDR1 SGHTA, CDR2 FQGTGA. CDR3 region: CASSLTGAGGNNEQFF. CDR3 sequence (DNA): TGTGCCAGCAGCTTAACGGGAGCGGGGGGGAACAATGAGCAGTTCTTC.

The chain uses TRBV9 and TRBJ2-2; 10 nucleotides align to TRBD2. The CDR3 covers 16 residues. After removal of 0 bases from V and 1 base from J, the junction contained 0 bases not matched to a gene. Germline V gene data show CDR1 as SGDLS and CDR2 as YYNGEE. In DNA, the CDR3 is TGTGCCAGCAGCGTAGCTAGCGGGGGGAACACCGGGGAGCTGTTTTTT. Its protein is CASSVASGGNTGELFF. Full variable domain (remainder filled in from reference TRBV9 and TRBJ2-2): DSGVTQTPKHLITATGQRVTLRCSPRSGDLSVYWYQQSLDQGLQFLIQYYNGEERAKGNILERFSAQQFPDLHSELNLSSLELGDSALYFCASSVASGGNTGELFFGEGSRLTVL.

V is TRBV5-1 and J is TRBJ2-1, with TRBD1 as a possible D gene (6 bases). CDR3 length equals 12 residues. The V gene lost 5 bases and the J gene lost 9 bases, with 12 bases spanning the gap. CDR1 and CDR2 from the germline V gene are SGHRS and YFSETQ. CDR3 loop: CASSLQGFEQFF. DNA for the CDR3: TGCGCCAGCAGTCTACAGGGTTTTGAGCAGTTCTTC. The variable domain in full, completed from reference TRBV5-1 and TRBJ2-1, reads KAGVTQTPRYLIKTRGQQVTLSCSPISGHRSVSWYQQTPGQGLQFLFEYFSETQRNKGNFPGRFSGRQFSNSRSEMNVSTLELGDSALYLCASSLQGFEQFFGPGTRLTVL.

The chain couples TRBV30 to TRBJ2-7; no definite D call. The CDR3 sequence is 12 residues long. CDR1 and CDR2 from the germline V gene are GTSNPN and SVGIG (reference sequence). With 2 bases removed from V and 2 bases from J, the gap between germline ends came to 7 bases. CDR3 loop: CAWSQDTYEQYF. The CDR3, as DNA: TGTGCCTGGAGTCAAGACACCTACGAGCAGTACTTC. The whole variable domain, remainder taken from reference TRBV30 and TRBJ2-7, is SQTIHQWPATLVQPVGSPLSLECTVEGTSNPNLYWYRQAAGRGLQLLFYSVGIGQISSEVPQNLSASRPQDRQFILSSKKLLLSDSGFYLCAWSQDTYEQYFGPGTRLTVT.

J is TRBJ1-2 and V is TRBV6-1, with D unresolved. V was clipped by 3 bases and J by 4 bases, with 6 bases between them. Germline-derived CDR1 and CDR2 are MNHNS and SASEGT. This CDR3 region has 12 residues. This CDR3 is CASSEVGYGYTF. Here the CDR3 DNA reads TGTGCCAGCAGTGAGGTCGGCTATGGCTACACCTTC.

This clone is a singleton in its sample. The chain combines TRBV7-8 with TRBJ2-7; 11 bases map to TRBD2. The CDR3 is made up of 13 amino acids. Germline CDR1 is SGHVS and CDR2 is FQNEAQ. V lost 10 bases to trimming and J lost 2 bases; unmatched junction nucleotides: 4. The CDR3 loop reads CAILAGGPYEQYF. For the CDR3, the DNA is TGTGCCATTTTAGCGGGGGGGCCCTACGAGCAGTACTTC.

The rearrangement links TRBV28 to TRBJ2-2; D not resolved. Per germline, CDR1 MDHEN and CDR2 SYDVKM. V lost 1 base to trimming and J lost 0 bases, with 6 bases between them. The CDR3 sequence is 15 residues long. The chain's CDR3 is CASSLLRTNTGELFF. The DNA of the CDR3 is TGTGCCAGCAGTTTATTGCGGACGAACACCGGGGAGCTGTTTTTT. Full variable domain (remainder filled in from reference TRBV28 and TRBJ2-2): DVKVTQSSRYLVKRTGEKVFLECVQDMDHENMFWYRQDPGLGLRLIYFSYDVKMKEKGDIPEGYSVSREKKERFSLILESASTNQTSMYLCASSLLRTNTGELFFGEGSRLTVL.

This clone showed up just a few times. The gene calls are TRBV27 and TRBJ2-5, with a weak D call TRBD2 (6 bases). Trimming shortened V by 5 bases and J by 5 bases, and 18 bases separated the two germline ends. Looked up from germline, CDR1 is MNHEY and CDR2 is SMNVEV (reference sequence). The CDR3 length is 15 residues. In DNA, the CDR3 is TGTGCCAGCAGTCCGGGGGACTCCAATTGGGAGACCCAGTACTTC. Translated: CASSPGDSNWETQYF.

The rearrangement uses TRBV9 and TRBJ2-1, with TRBD2 identical over 11 bases. This CDR3 contains 15 residues. Looked up from germline, CDR1 is SGDLS and CDR2 is YYNGEE. The ends lost 5 bases at V and 4 bases at J; junction bases unmatched: 5. The DNA of the CDR3 is TGTGCCAGCAGTAGACTAGCGGGGCTATACAATGAGCAGTTCTTC. Translating gives CASSRLAGLYNEQFF.

This clone was recorded a few times. J is TRBJ2-7 and V is TRBV7-9; a possible D gene is TRBD2 (5 bases). Germline V lookup: CDR1 SEHNR, CDR2 FQNEAQ (reference sequence). The ends were cut back, 1 base at V and 6 bases at J, with 10 bases in the middle. This CDR3 has 13 amino acids. DNA for the CDR3: TGTGCCAGCAGCTTAGACGCGGGTTCCGAGCAGTACTTC. Amino acid sequence: CASSLDAGSEQYF.

This clone was counted only a few times. The chain joins TRBV7-2 to TRBJ1-3, with D hard to call. Germline CDR1 reads SGHTA; CDR2 reads FQGNSA. The CDR3 has 15 amino acids. The ends were cut back, 2 bases at V and 2 bases at J, with 10 bases in the middle. The CDR3 coding sequence is TGTGCCAGCAGCTTAAGAGGGTCCCCTGGAAACACCATATATTTT. It translates to CASSLRGSPGNTIYF.

The rearrangement joins TRBV21-1 to TRBJ2-7; the tabulated D call, TRBD2, remains unverified against the DNA. TRBV21-1 is a documented pseudogene. The CDR3 loop spans 14 amino acids. CDR3 nucleotide sequence: TGTGCCAGCAGCAAAGCTAACTGCAACTACGAGCAGTACTTC. The encoded protein is CASSKANCNYEQYF.

This sequence joins TRBV2 and TRBJ1-4; tentatively, D is TRBD1 (5 bases). Germline assignment: CDR1 SNHLY and CDR2 FYNNEI. The CDR3 loop spans 11 amino acids. Trimming took 7 bases from V and 6 from J, leaving 6 bases between them. In DNA, the CDR3 is TGTGCCAGCACAGGGTATGAAAAACTGTTTTTT. Translating it yields CASTGYEKLFF.

This chain joins TRBV28 and TRBJ2-2; 9 nucleotides match TRBD2. CDR3 length: 14 amino acids. CDR1 is MDHEN and CDR2 is SYDVKM in the germline V gene. V shed 3 bases and J 9 bases; nucleotides not matched to a gene: 5. The CDR3 loop reads CASSLRGGPRELFF. The CDR3 coding sequence is TGTGCCAGCAGTTTGCGGGGGGGCCCTCGGGAGCTGTTTTTT.

In this sample, this clone turned up once. The DNA of the CDR3 is TGCAGCGCCCTCAGGTACAATGAGCAGTTCTTC. Protein: CSALRYNEQFF. J is TRBJ2-1 and V is TRBV29-1; unclear D gene. CDR1 and CDR2 (germline): SQVTM, ANQGSEA. CDR3 size: 11 residues. V lost 7 bases and J lost 4, with 8 bases in between.

The V gene is TRBV15, the J gene TRBJ1-1; D is unclear. Between the trimmed V and J ends, which lost 0 bases and 6 bases, there was a span of 11 bases. CDR1 is LNHNV, CDR2 YYDKDF, per germline (reference sequence). The CDR3 consists of 14 residues. The CDR3 DNA reads as TGTGCCACCAGCAGAGATCAAGGGAGTCCTGAAGCTTTCTTT. Translated, it gives CATSRDQGSPEAFF.

V and J are TRBV2 and TRBJ2-5; D is perhaps TRBD1 (6 bases). With 6 bases removed from V and 1 base from J, the gap between germline ends came to 9 bases. The CDR3 sequence is 13 residues long. Germline CDR1 and CDR2: SNHLY and FYNNEI. CDR3 in amino acids: CASSGQRQETQYF. CDR3 DNA sequence: TGTGCCAGCAGCGGACAGCGCCAAGAGACCCAGTACTTC. The complete variable domain, with remaining parts taken from reference TRBV2 and TRBJ2-5, reads EPEVTQTPSHQVTQMGQEVILRCVPISNHLYFYWYRQILGQKVEFLVSFYNNEISEKSEIFDDQFSVERPDGSNFTLKIRSTKLEDSAMYFCASSGQRQETQYFGPGTRLLVL.

This chain's CDR3 is CASSEPGLGETQYF. CDR3 coding DNA: TGTGCCAGCAGTGAACCCGGACTAGGGGAGACCCAGTACTTC. This chain joins TRBV6-1 and TRBJ2-5; 7 nucleotides agree with TRBD2. The germline V gene encodes CDR1 MNHNS and CDR2 SASEGT. Trimming at V came to 2 bases and at J to 5 bases, leaving 5 bases not matched to a gene. The CDR3 is 14 residues long.

V and J are TRBV27 and TRBJ2-4; TRBD2 agrees at 12 bases. This CDR3 spans 15 amino acids. V lost 8 bases to trimming and J lost 10 bases; unmatched junction nucleotides: 12. The germline V gene has CDR1 MNHEY and CDR2 SMNVEV (reference sequence). The CDR3 loop reads CASATQTSGGGIQYF. For the CDR3, the DNA is TGTGCCAGCGCAACCCAGACTAGCGGGGGTGGGATTCAGTACTTC.

The chain's CDR3 is CASSLGSGTVYGYTF. For the CDR3, the DNA is TGTGCCAGCAGCTTAGGGTCCGGGACAGTCTATGGCTACACCTTC. V and J are TRBV7-8 and TRBJ1-2; 7 bases match TRBD1. The CDR3 sequence is 15 residues long. Germline CDR1 SGHVS, CDR2 FQNEAQ. V lost 1 base and J lost 4; bases outside the gene matches: 6.

In this sample, this clone turned up a few times. The chain joins TRBV7-9 to TRBJ2-1, with D possibly TRBD1 on 5 matching bases. CDR1 SEHNR and CDR2 FQNEAQ come from the germline V gene (reference sequence). CDR3 length: 15 residues. The V gene lost 0 bases and the J gene lost 8 bases, with 14 bases spanning the gap. CDR3 protein: CASSLAVTVEDEQFF. CDR3 bases: TGTGCCAGCAGCTTAGCGGTGACAGTTGAGGATGAGCAGTTCTTC.

This clone showed up just a few times. This chain connects TRBV7-9 to TRBJ2-3; tentative D call: TRBD1 (5 bases). This CDR3 comprises 17 residues. V was shortened by 6 bases and J by 4 bases, with 23 bases between the two germline ends. Per the germline V gene, CDR1 is SEHNR and CDR2 is FQNEAQ (reference sequence). CDR3 sequence reads: CASRNTSARVSPDTQYF. The DNA for the CDR3 is TGTGCCAGCAGAAATACGAGCGCCAGGGTGAGTCCAGATACGCAGTATTTT.

The chain recombines TRBV7-2 with TRBJ2-7; 7 bases align to TRBD1. V was pared by 5 bases and J by 8 bases, with 9 bases of the junction left unmatched. This CDR3 comprises 13 residues. CDR1 and CDR2 (germline): SGHTA, FQGNSA. The chain's CDR3 is CASSRMTGPKQYF. The CDR3 DNA follows: TGTGCCAGCAGCCGAATGACAGGGCCAAAGCAGTACTTC.